This T cell receptor beta chain was identified in a study of cytomegalovirus exposure and HLA in healthy donors. The germline gives CDR1 MNHEY, CDR2 SVGAGI. This CDR3 region has 14 residues. The V segment lost 6 bases and the J segment 2 bases; nucleotides outside the gene matches: 7. Clones were read by immunoSEQ multiplex PCR, and TCRdb kept only the in-frame ones, dropping some. The table includes over 85,000 clones, about four fifths detected once. This clone was found a few times. The origin of this receptor is a woman aged 18-29 years in good health and CMV-seropositive. Sequencing was performed on PBMCs. This sequence joins TRBV6-5 and TRBJ2-7, with 7 bases aligning to TRBD1. CDR3: CASSLLGQAYEQYF. CDR3 sequence (DNA): TGTGCCAGCAGCCTACTCGGACAGGCCTACGAGCAGTACTTC.